These 15 T cell receptor beta chains originate from one sample sequenced in a study of immune cell composition in non-small cell lung cancer. The table came from immunoSEQ multiplex PCR; TCRdb's copy has only in-frame clones and leaves some out. The sample lists over 3,500 clones; 60% to 70% were seen once. Sequenced sample: lung tumor tissue. The receptor source for this set is a human donor with non-small cell lung cancer.

Only a few counts were recorded for this clone. The rearrangement uses TRBV5-5 and TRBJ2-2, with TRBD2 matching over 11 bases. V shed 2 bases and J 1 base; nucleotides not matched to a gene: 1. The CDR3 spans 16 residues. Germline CDR1 and CDR2: SGHKS and YYEKEE (reference sequence). The CDR3: CASSLTSGGNTGELFF. DNA of the CDR3: TGTGCCAGCAGCTTAACTAGCGGGGGGAACACCGGGGAGCTGTTTTTT.

This clone was detected only a few times. V is TRBV7-2 and J is TRBJ1-1; 10 bases match TRBD1. The trim removed 2 bases at V and 4 bases at J, leaving 7 bases unmatched. The CDR3 covers 16 residues. From germline, CDR1 is SGHTA and CDR2 FQGNSA. This CDR3 reads CASSLRDRGSFTEAFF. The CDR3 DNA is TGTGCCAGCAGCTTAAGGGACAGGGGATCTTTCACTGAAGCTTTCTTT. Supplemented by reference TRBV7-2 and TRBJ1-1, the full variable domain reads GAGVSQSPSNKVTEKGKDVELRCDPISGHTALYWYRQSLGQGLEFLIYFQGNSAPDKSGLPSDRFSAERTGGSVSTLTIQRTQQEDSAVYLCASSLRDRGSFTEAFFGQGTRLTVV.

CDR3 amino acids: CASSLVTGGANYGYTF. The CDR3 nucleotides read TGTGCCAGCAGTTTGGTCACAGGGGGAGCCAACTATGGCTACACCTTC. V is TRBV28 and J is TRBJ1-2, with TRBD1 matching over 8 bases. J lost 2 bases, V lost 3 bases, and 8 bases had no gene match. Germline V gene lookup returns CDR1 MDHEN and CDR2 SYDVKM. The CDR3 contains 16 residues.

V is TRBV19 and J is TRBJ2-7; D is perhaps TRBD2 (5 bases). The CDR3 is made up of 14 amino acids. The V gene lost 1 base and the J gene lost 0 bases, with 7 bases spanning the gap. The germline V gene has CDR1 LNHDA and CDR2 SQIVND (reference sequence). The CDR3 bases are TGTGCCAGTAGTATAGGAGGAGGCTCCTACGAGCAGTACTTC. It yields the protein CASSIGGGSYEQYF.

This chain uses TRBV6-1 with TRBJ1-2; maybe TRBD1 (5 bases). This CDR3 has 14 residues. The V gene's germline CDR1 is MNHNS and CDR2 SASEGT. V lost 1 base, J lost 2 bases, and 8 bases lay in between. The CDR3 loop reads CASSEVGGNYGYTF. The CDR3 DNA reads as TGTGCCAGCAGTGAAGTTGGGGGGAACTATGGCTACACCTTC.

The chain employs TRBV7-2 and TRBJ2-1; 8 nucleotides align to TRBD2. The CDR3 runs to 12 residues. Germline V gene data show CDR1 as SGHTA and CDR2 as FQGNSA. V lost 7 bases, J lost 10 bases, and 6 bases stayed unmatched. The CDR3 DNA reads as TGTGCCAGCACTTGGGCGGGAGGCGAGCAGTTCTTC. It yields the protein CASTWAGGEQFF.

The V and J genes are TRBV21-1 and TRBJ2-7; the table's D call TRBD1 went unverified against the DNA. TRBV21-1 corresponds to a pseudogene. There are 17 residues in the CDR3. CDR3 DNA sequence: TGTGCCAGCAGCTCACCCTGTGGTCAGGGGAGAACCTACGAGCAGTACTTC. It is translated as CASSSPCGQGRTYEQYF.

A remark on this clone: An end of the junction differs from the germline gene, which may be a read error. The V call is TRBV27, the J call TRBJ2-7; 9 bases align to TRBD2. The germline gives CDR1 MNHEY, CDR2 SMNVEV (reference sequence). The CDR3 has 10 residues. The DNA for the CDR3 is TGCGCGGGAGGGCCGAGAGAGCAGTACTTC. It yields the protein CAGGPREQYF.

This clone was counted between two and nine times. The V gene is TRBV19, the J gene TRBJ1-4, with D perhaps matching TRBD1 (5 bases). Trimming removed 2 bases from V and 3 bases from J, with 16 bases in between. This CDR3 has 17 residues. CDR1 and CDR2 from the germline V gene are LNHDA and SQIVND (reference sequence). In DNA form, the CDR3 reads TGTGCCAGTAGTATAAGGAGAGGGAGGGGAGCTAATGAAAAACTGTTTTTT. Its translation: CASSIRRGRGANEKLFF.

The chain links TRBV29-1 to TRBJ2-7; D may be TRBD1 (6 bases). The CDR3 contains 16 residues. V was pared by 6 bases and J by 3 bases, with 24 bases between. From germline, CDR1 is SQVTM and CDR2 ANQGSEA. This CDR3 reads CSVRGGARGPFYEQYF. Written as DNA, the CDR3 is TGCAGCGTGAGGGGTGGGGCCAGGGGACCTTTCTACGAGCAGTACTTC.

The J gene is TRBJ1-6, the V gene TRBV6-6, with unresolved D. The CDR3 spans 15 residues. Germline V gene lookup returns CDR1 MNHNY and CDR2 SVGAGI (reference sequence). V was trimmed by 5 bases and J by 17 bases, leaving 25 bases between them. The CDR3 DNA follows: TGTGCCAGCAGTCCCACCCCCGGAGAGGCCTCCAAGTTCCACTTT. Protein: CASSPTPGEASKFHF.

The sample holds a few counts of this clone. The chain links TRBV19 to TRBJ1-1; D may be TRBD1 (6 bases). V shed 6 bases and J shed 0 bases, with 8 bases lying between them. CDR1 is LNHDA and CDR2 is SQIVND in the germline V gene (reference sequence). CDR3 length: 13 amino acids. Here the CDR3 reads CASRHRVNTEAFF. Written as DNA, the CDR3 is TGTGCCAGTAGACACAGGGTGAACACTGAAGCTTTCTTT.

The chain joins TRBV7-9 to TRBJ2-1; 8 bases fit TRBD1. This CDR3 spans 15 amino acids. Germline lookup yields CDR1 SEHNR and CDR2 FQNEAQ (reference sequence). V gave up 5 bases and J gave up 0 bases; unmatched junction bases: 3. The CDR3 region is CASSLTGGSYNEQFF. CDR3 DNA: TGTGCCAGCAGCCTTACAGGGGGCTCCTACAATGAGCAGTTCTTC.

The V gene is TRBV9, the J gene TRBJ1-2, with D possibly TRBD1 on 5 matching bases. Germline values: CDR1 SGDLS, CDR2 YYNGEE. The CDR3 contains 14 residues. V was pared by 4 bases and J by 0 bases, with 10 bases between. In nucleotides, the CDR3 is TGTGCCAGCAGCCACGGGGGAACTAACTATGGCTACACCTTC. Its translation is CASSHGGTNYGYTF.

The V and J genes are TRBV6-5 and TRBJ1-5; no reliable D call. The V end lost 4 bases, the J end lost 2 bases, and 6 bases lay between the germline ends. CDR3 size: 13 residues. CDR1 and CDR2 (germline): MNHEY, SVGAGI. This chain's CDR3 is CASSFAGNQPQHF. The CDR3 DNA sequence: TGTGCCAGCAGTTTCGCGGGCAATCAGCCCCAGCATTTT.